The entry below describes one T cell receptor beta chain. Some clones are missing from TCRdb's copy, which holds only in-frame ones; the method was immunoSEQ multiplex PCR. The sample includes more than 400,000 clones, around 90% seen only once; the top ten take 0.7%. The entry originates in a study of blood T cell repertoires in COVID-19. V shed 3 bases and J 7 bases; nucleotides not matched to a gene: 12. Germline CDR1 SGHDT, CDR2 YYEEEE. The CDR3 extends over 15 amino acids. The receptor's source is a woman aged 18 to 35 who had recovered from COVID-19. The sequenced sample was PBMCs or T cells enriched from blood (not recorded which). The chain combines TRBV5-6 with TRBJ1-1; 7 positions match TRBD1. CDR3 residues: CASSSVLRDSIEAFF. The CDR3 DNA follows: TGTGCCAGCAGCTCAGTTTTAAGGGACAGCATTGAAGCTTTCTTT.